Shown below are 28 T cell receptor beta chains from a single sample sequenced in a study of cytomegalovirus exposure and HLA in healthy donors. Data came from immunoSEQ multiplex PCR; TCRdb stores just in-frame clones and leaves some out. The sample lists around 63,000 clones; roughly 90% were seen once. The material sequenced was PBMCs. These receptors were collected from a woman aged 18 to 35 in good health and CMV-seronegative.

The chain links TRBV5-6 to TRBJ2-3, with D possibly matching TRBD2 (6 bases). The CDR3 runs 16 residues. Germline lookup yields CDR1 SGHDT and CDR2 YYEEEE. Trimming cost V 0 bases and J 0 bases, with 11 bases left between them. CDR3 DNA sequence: TGTGCCAGCAGCTTGGCCGGAGGGTCTAGCACAGATACGCAGTATTTT. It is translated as CASSLAGGSSTDTQYF.

CDR3 in amino acids: CASAGRETRIQETQYF. CDR3 sequence (DNA): TGTGCCAGCGCTGGGCGGGAGACGCGAATTCAAGAGACCCAGTACTTC. V usage is TRBV7-6 and J usage is TRBJ2-5; 7 positions agree with TRBD2. CDR3 length: 16 residues. CDR1 and CDR2 (germline): SGHVS, FNYEAQ. The V gene end was trimmed by 8 bases and the J gene end by 2 bases; junction bases not matched to a gene: 14.

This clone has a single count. Here the CDR3 reads CASSIVGGPFGANTGELFF. The CDR3 DNA follows: TGTGCCAGTAGTATAGTGGGAGGGCCATTTGGGGCGAACACCGGGGAGCTGTTTTTT. The gene calls are TRBV19 and TRBJ2-2, with 7 bases aligning to TRBD2. CDR1 and CDR2 from the germline V gene are LNHDA and SQIVND (reference sequence). The CDR3 sequence is 19 residues long. V lost 1 base, J lost 0 bases, and 11 bases stayed unmatched.

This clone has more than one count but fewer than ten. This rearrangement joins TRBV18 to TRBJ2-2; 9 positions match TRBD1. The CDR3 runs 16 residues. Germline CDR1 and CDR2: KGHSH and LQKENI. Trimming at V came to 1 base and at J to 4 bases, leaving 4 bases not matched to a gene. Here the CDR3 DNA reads TGTGCCAGCTCACCACGGGACAGGGTCCGCACCGGGGAGCTGTTTTTT. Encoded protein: CASSPRDRVRTGELFF.

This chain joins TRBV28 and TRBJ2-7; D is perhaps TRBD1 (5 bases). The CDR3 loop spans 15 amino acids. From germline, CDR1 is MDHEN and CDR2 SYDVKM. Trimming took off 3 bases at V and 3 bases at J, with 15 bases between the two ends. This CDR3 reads CASSFGQGGFYEQYF. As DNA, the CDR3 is TGTGCCAGCAGTTTCGGGCAGGGTGGGTTCTACGAGCAGTACTTC.

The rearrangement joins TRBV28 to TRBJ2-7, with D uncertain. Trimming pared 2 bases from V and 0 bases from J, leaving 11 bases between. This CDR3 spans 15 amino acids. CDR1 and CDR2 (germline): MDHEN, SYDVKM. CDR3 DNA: TGTGCCAGCAGTTTAGGCAGAATTTCCTCCTACGAGCAGTACTTC. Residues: CASSLGRISSYEQYF.

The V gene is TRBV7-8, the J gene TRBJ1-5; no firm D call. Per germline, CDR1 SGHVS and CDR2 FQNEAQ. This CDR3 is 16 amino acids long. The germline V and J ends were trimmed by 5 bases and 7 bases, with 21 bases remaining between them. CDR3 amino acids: CASSLHGARHGQPQHF. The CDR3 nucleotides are TGTGCCAGCAGCCTCCATGGCGCGAGGCACGGCCAGCCCCAGCATTTT.

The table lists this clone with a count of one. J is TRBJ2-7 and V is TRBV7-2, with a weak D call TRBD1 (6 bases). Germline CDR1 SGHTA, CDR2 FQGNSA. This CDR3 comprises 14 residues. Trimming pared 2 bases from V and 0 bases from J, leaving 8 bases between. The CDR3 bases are TGTGCCAGCAGCTTAAGCAGGGGCTCCTACGAGCAGTACTTC. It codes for CASSLSRGSYEQYF.

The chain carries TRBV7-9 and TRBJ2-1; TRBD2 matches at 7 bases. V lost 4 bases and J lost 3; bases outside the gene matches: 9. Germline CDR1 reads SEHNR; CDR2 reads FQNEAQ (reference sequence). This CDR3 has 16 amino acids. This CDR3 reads CASSSARAGDYNEQFF. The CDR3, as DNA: TGTGCCAGCAGCTCCGCCCGGGCGGGAGACTACAATGAGCAGTTCTTC.

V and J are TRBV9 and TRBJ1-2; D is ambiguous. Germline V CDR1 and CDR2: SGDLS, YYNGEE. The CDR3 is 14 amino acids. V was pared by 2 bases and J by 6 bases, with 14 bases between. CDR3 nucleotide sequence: TGTGCCAGCAGCGTGGCCGGCAGGCAGGATGGCTACACCTTC. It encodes CASSVAGRQDGYTF. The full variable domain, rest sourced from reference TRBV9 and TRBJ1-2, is DSGVTQTPKHLITATGQRVTLRCSPRSGDLSVYWYQQSLDQGLQFLIQYYNGEERAKGNILERFSAQQFPDLHSELNLSSLELGDSALYFCASSVAGRQDGYTFGSGTRLTVV.

CDR3 sequence: CASSTQGFVYGYTF. Here the CDR3 DNA reads TGTGCCAGCAGCACCCAGGGGTTTGTCTATGGCTACACCTTC. The chain links TRBV7-9 to TRBJ1-2; D perhaps matches TRBD1 (6 bases). CDR1 is SEHNR and CDR2 is FQNEAQ in the germline V gene (reference sequence). The V end lost 5 bases, the J end lost 4 bases, and 14 bases lay between the germline ends. There are 14 residues in the CDR3.

CDR3 sequence: CASSYGTSGATSTDTQYF. The CDR3 nucleotides are TGCGCCAGCAGCTACGGGACTAGCGGGGCGACTAGCACAGATACGCAGTATTTT. V and J are TRBV5-1 and TRBJ2-3; 13 bases are a match to TRBD2. CDR1 and CDR2 (germline): SGHRS, YFSETQ. The CDR3 loop spans 18 amino acids. Losses at the gene ends were 3 bases for V and 0 bases for J; bases not matched to a gene: 7.

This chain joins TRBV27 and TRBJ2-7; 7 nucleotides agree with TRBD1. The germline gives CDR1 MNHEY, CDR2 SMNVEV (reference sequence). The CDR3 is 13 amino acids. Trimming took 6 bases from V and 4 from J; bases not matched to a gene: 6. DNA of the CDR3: TGTGCCAGCAGAAAAACAGGGGTTTACGAGCAGTACTTC. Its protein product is CASRKTGVYEQYF.

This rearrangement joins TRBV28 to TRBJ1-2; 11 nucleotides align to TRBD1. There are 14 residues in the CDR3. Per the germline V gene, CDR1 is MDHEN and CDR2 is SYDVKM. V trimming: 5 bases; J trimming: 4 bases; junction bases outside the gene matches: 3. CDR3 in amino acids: CASSIGQGAYGYTF. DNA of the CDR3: TGTGCCAGCAGTATTGGACAGGGGGCCTATGGCTACACCTTC.

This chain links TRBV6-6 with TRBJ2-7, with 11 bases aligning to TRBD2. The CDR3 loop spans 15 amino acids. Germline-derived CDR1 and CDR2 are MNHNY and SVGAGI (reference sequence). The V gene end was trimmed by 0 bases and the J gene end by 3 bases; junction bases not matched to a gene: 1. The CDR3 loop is CASSYSGLADYEQYF. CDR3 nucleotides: TGTGCCAGCAGTTACTCGGGACTAGCGGACTACGAGCAGTACTTC.

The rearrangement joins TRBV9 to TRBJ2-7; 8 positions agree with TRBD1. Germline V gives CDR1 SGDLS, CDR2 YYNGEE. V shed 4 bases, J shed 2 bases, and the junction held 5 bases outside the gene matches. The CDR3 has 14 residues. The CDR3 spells CASSRRDRPYEQYF. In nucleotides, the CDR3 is TGTGCCAGCAGCCGCCGGGACAGGCCCTACGAGCAGTACTTC.

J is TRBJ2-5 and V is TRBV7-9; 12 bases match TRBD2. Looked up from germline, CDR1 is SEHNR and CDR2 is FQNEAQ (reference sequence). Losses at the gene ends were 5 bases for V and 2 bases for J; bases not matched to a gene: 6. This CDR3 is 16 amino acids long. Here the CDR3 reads CASSPRTSGGQETQYF. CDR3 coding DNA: TGTGCCAGCAGCCCGAGAACTAGCGGGGGGCAAGAGACCCAGTACTTC.

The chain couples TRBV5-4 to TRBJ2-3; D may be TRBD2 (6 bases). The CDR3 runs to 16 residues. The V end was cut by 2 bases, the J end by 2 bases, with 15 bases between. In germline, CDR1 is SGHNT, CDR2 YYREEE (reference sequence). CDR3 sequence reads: CASSFGSASDTDTQYF. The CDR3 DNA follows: TGTGCCAGCAGCTTTGGTTCGGCTAGCGACACAGATACGCAGTATTTT.

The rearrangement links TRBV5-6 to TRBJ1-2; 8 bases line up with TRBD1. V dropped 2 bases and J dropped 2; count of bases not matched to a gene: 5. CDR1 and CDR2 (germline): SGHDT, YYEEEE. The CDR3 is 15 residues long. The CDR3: CASSLRTGKNYGYTF. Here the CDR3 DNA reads TGTGCCAGCAGCTTAAGGACAGGGAAGAACTATGGCTACACCTTC.

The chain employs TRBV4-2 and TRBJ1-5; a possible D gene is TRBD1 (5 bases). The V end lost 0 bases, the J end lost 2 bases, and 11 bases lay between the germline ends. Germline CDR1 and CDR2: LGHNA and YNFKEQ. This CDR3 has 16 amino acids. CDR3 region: CASSQDNRWGNQPQHF. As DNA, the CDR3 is TGTGCCAGCAGCCAAGATAACAGGTGGGGCAATCAGCCCCAGCATTTT.

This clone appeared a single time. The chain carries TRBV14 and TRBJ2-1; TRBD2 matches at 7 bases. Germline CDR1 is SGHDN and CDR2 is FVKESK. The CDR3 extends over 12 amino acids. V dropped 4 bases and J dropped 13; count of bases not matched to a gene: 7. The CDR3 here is CASSRGRVPQFF. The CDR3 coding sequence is TGTGCCAGCAGCCGAGGGAGGGTCCCCCAGTTCTTC.

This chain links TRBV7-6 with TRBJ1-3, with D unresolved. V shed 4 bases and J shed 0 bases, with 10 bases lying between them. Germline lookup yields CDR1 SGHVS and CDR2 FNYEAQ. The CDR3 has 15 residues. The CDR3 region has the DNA TGTGCCAGCAGCTCCGGTGCTTCCTCTGGAAACACCATATATTTT. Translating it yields CASSSGASSGNTIYF.

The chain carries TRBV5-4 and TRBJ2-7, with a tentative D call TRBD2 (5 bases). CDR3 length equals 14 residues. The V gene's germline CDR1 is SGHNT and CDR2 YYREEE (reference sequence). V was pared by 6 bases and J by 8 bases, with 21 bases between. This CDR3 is CASTLYQTGIKQYF. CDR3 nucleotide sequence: TGTGCCAGCACGTTGTACCAAACGGGAATAAAGCAGTACTTC.

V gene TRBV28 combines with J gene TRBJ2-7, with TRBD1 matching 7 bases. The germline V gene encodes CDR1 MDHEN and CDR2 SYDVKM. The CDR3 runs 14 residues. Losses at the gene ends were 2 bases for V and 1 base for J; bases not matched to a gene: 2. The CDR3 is CASSLPGQSYEQYF. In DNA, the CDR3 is TGTGCCAGCAGTTTACCGGGACAGTCCTACGAGCAGTACTTC.

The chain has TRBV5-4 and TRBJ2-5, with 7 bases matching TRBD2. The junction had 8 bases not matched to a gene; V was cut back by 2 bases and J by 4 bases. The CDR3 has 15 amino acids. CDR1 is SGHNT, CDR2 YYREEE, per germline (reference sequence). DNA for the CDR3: TGTGCCAGCAGCTTACCTAGCGGCCGGGGAGAGACCCAGTACTTC. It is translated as CASSLPSGRGETQYF.

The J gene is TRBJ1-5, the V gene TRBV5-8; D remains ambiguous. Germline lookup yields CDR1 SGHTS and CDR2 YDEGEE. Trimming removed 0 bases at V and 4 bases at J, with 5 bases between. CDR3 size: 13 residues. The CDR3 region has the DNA TGTGCCAGCAGCTTGGTGGCTAATCAGCCCCAGCATTTT. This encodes CASSLVANQPQHF.

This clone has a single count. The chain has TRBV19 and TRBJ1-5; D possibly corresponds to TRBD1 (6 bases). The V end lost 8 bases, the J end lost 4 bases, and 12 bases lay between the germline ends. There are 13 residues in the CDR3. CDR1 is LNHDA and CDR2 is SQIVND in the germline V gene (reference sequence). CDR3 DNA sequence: TGTGCCAGTTCGGGACACTGGAATCAGCCCCAGCATTTT. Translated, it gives CASSGHWNQPQHF.

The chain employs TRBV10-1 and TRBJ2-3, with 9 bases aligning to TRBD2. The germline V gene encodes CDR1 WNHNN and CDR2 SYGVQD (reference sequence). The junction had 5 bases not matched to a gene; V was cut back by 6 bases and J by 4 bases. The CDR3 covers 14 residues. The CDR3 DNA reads TGCGCCAGCAGCGGCAGGACTAGCGCAGATACGCAGTATTTT. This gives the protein CASSGRTSADTQYF.